This T cell receptor (beta chain) was found in a study of early T cells in non-severe SARS-CoV-2 infection. Study-wide context: Bulk RNA taken from unsorted whole blood was sequenced, leaving chains unpaired. Study results and limitations: CD4 and private specificities were missed by VDJdb matching, which favored anti-spike CD8 responses.

This clonotype occurred many times. Antigen unknown. After removal of 4 bases from V and 6 bases from J, the junction contained 4 bases not matched to a gene. Germline V gene lookup returns CDR1 MDHEN and CDR2 SYDVKM. The CDR3 covers 14 residues. The TCR library protocol was used to attach unique molecular identifiers. These identifiers were attached to individual cDNA molecules. TCRdb re-called the 5' RACE reads with MiXCR, one entry per CDR3 protein. This repertoire shows roughly 100,000 distinct CDR3 sequences, roughly 15% found once; its top ten account for about 6%. The material sequenced was whole blood. The chain carries TRBV28 and TRBJ1-5, with 9 bases fitting TRBD1. The TCR originated in an adult who was a healthcare worker with PCR-confirmed SARS-CoV-2 infection or an uninfected control (not recorded which). The CDR3 nucleotides read TGTGCCAGCAGTTCACAGGGGGCAGGTCAGCCCCAGCATTTT. Its protein is CASSSQGAGQPQHF.